This T cell receptor beta chain was documented in a study of blood T cell repertoires in COVID-19. Trimming stripped 3 bases from V and 7 bases from J, with 13 bases between. The CDR3 covers 14 residues. From germline, CDR1 is SGHTA and CDR2 FQGTGA. Authors' processing steps: Amplification of reference gene primers was used by the study to estimate nucleated cell counts. This table comes from immunoSEQ multiplex PCR, and its TCRdb copy is limited to in-frame clones, with some not included. That table furnishes V, J and clone size, whereas the DNA furnished D and trimming. Altogether about 38,000 clones are present, roughly 84% being singletons, with the ten largest covering 30% to 40%.

This rearrangement joins TRBV7-3 to TRBJ2-4, with a weak D call TRBD1 (5 bases). The sample taken for sequencing was peripheral blood. This clonotype was obtained from a man aged 70-80 years with active COVID-19. The CDR3 reads CASSLGPTGNIQYF. The CDR3 DNA follows: TGTGCCAGCAGCTTGGGGCCAACCGGGAACATTCAGTACTTC.